This note documents a single TCR beta chain sequence. There are 14 residues in the CDR3. From germline, CDR1 is SNHLY and CDR2 FYNNEI. Trimming removed 4 bases from V and 5 bases from J; junction bases left unmatched: 5. Profiling relied on immunoSEQ multiplex PCR, and the TCRdb table lists in-frame clones only, not all of them. The data hold 65,000 to 80,000 clones, with roughly nine tenths observed a single time. The data originate from a study of OX40 agonist ivuxolimab in advanced cancers. The sample consisted of CD4+ or CD8+ T cells sorted from blood, taken in a trial of the OX40 agonist ivuxolimab. The rearrangement joins TRBV2 to TRBJ2-7, with 10 bases that match TRBD2. The clonotype was recovered from an adult with an advanced solid tumor such as melanoma, head and neck, liver or kidney cancer. The CDR3 bases are TGTGCCAGCAGTGTGACTAGCGGGCTAAACGAGCAGTACTTC. As protein: CASSVTSGLNEQYF.